This record concerns one T cell receptor beta chain sequence. Its antigen is currently unknown. A J-beta primer mix and a sample-barcoded 5' primer were used in a second PCR of roughly 7 to 12 cycles. One entry per CDR3 protein, called by TCRdb with MiXCR from the 5' RACE reads. The data show 750,000 to 950,000 distinct CDR3 sequences, with roughly 25% seen just once and over 2.5% held by the top ten. These data originate in a study of blood T cells in healthy people across ages. Study conclusions and caveats: As age increased, TCR beta diversity per million T cells fell in a roughly linear fashion.

Unmatched junction bases numbered 1, after V lost 1 base and J lost 4 bases. The CDR3 sequence is 15 residues long. Per the germline V gene, CDR1 is KGHSH and CDR2 is LQKENI. The data were also submitted as part of a second study, on T cells of mothers and their children. Per that paper: Each child gave around 3 million TCR beta CDR3 reads (each mother, over 10 million).

The chain uses TRBV18 and TRBJ2-1; 10 bases line up with TRBD1. This receptor was identified in a boy younger than 18 in good health. The sequencing sample was made of blood. CDR3 sequence (DNA): TGTGCCAGCTCACCACGGACAGGGGGATACAATGAGCAGTTCTTC. Translated, it gives CASSPRTGGYNEQFF.